These 26 T cell receptor beta chains originate from one sample sequenced in a study of cytomegalovirus exposure and HLA in healthy donors. The table came from immunoSEQ multiplex PCR; TCRdb's copy has only in-frame clones and leaves some out. The data show about 240,000 clones, more than 75% seen once. Sequenced: PBMCs. The receptors stem from a woman aged 30 to 39 in good health and CMV-seropositive.

The CDR3 DNA sequence: TGTGCCAGCAGCGCCGGACTAGCGGGAGACCCTGTGTGGTACGAGCAGTACTTC. This gives the protein CASSAGLAGDPVWYEQYF. The rearrangement joins TRBV2 to TRBJ2-7, with 13 bases identical to TRBD2. This CDR3 is 18 amino acids long. Per the germline V gene, CDR1 is SNHLY and CDR2 is FYNNEI. V dropped 6 bases and J dropped 4; count of bases not matched to a gene: 15. Variable domain in full (rest from reference TRBV2 and TRBJ2-7): EPEVTQTPSHQVTQMGQEVILRCVPISNHLYFYWYRQILGQKVEFLVSFYNNEISEKSEIFDDQFSVERPDGSNFTLKIRSTKLEDSAMYFCASSAGLAGDPVWYEQYFGPGTRLTVT.

The chain carries TRBV5-1 and TRBJ2-5; 10 bases agree with TRBD1. The germline V gene has CDR1 SGHRS and CDR2 YFSETQ. This CDR3 contains 16 residues. The junction had 11 bases not matched to a gene; V was cut back by 4 bases and J by 5 bases. This CDR3 is CASSAGRDRGYETQYF. The CDR3 region has the DNA TGCGCCAGCAGCGCGGGTCGGGACAGGGGTTACGAGACCCAGTACTTC.

The V gene is TRBV6-4, the J gene TRBJ2-7, with D perhaps TRBD2 (6 bases). The V gene's germline CDR1 is MRHNA and CDR2 SNTAGT. The CDR3 is 22 amino acids. Trimming removed 6 bases from V and 7 bases from J, with 43 bases in between. CDR3: CASSDRPRRGIGISGPLREQYF. In DNA, the CDR3 is TGTGCCAGCAGCGACCGTCCGAGGAGGGGCATAGGTATATCAGGTCCTTTACGGGAGCAGTACTTC.

This chain uses TRBV7-2 with TRBJ1-3; no clear D. The CDR3 extends over 13 amino acids. Trimming took 7 bases from V and 2 from J, leaving 9 bases between them. The germline CDR1 and CDR2 sequences are SGHTA and FQGNSA. Here the CDR3 DNA reads TGTGCCAGCATGTCAGGTCCTGGAAACACCATATATTTT. Amino acid sequence: CASMSGPGNTIYF. Together with reference TRBV7-2 and TRBJ1-3, the CDR3 gives the full variable domain: GAGVSQSPSNKVTEKGKDVELRCDPISGHTALYWYRQSLGQGLEFLIYFQGNSAPDKSGLPSDRFSAERTGGSVSTLTIQRTQQEDSAVYLCASMSGPGNTIYFGEGSWLTVV.

The rearrangement joins TRBV5-4 to TRBJ1-1; 8 nucleotides line up with TRBD1. CDR1 is SGHNT and CDR2 is YYREEE in the germline V gene (reference sequence). V shed 4 bases, J shed 0 bases, and the junction held 17 bases outside the gene matches. The CDR3 runs to 19 residues. This CDR3 reads CASSAGTGFILWMNTEAFF. The CDR3 nucleotides read TGTGCCAGCAGCGCCGGGACAGGATTCATTCTCTGGATGAACACTGAAGCTTTCTTT.

The J gene is TRBJ1-1, the V gene TRBV29-1; 9 nucleotides agree with TRBD1. The CDR3 has 15 residues. Per germline, CDR1 SQVTM and CDR2 ANQGSEA. The V and J ends lost 2 bases and 9 bases, in that order; junction bases with no gene match: 13. CDR3 sequence (DNA): TGCAGCGTTGAATTTGGGGACAGGGAGGGAGCCCAAGCTTTCTTT. Translating gives CSVEFGDREGAQAFF.

This clone has a handful of counts. This rearrangement joins TRBV30 to TRBJ1-2, with no clear D. The ends were cut back, 3 bases at V and 5 bases at J, with 13 bases in the middle. Germline CDR1 GTSNPN, CDR2 SVGIG (reference sequence). The CDR3 is 13 residues long. CDR3: CAWRKRAVYGYTF. The CDR3 region has the DNA TGTGCCTGGAGAAAGAGGGCAGTGTATGGCTACACCTTC.

The chain carries TRBV29-1 and TRBJ2-3; 7 bases fit TRBD1. Germline CDR1 reads SQVTM; CDR2 reads ANQGSEA. The V segment lost 4 bases and the J segment 4 bases; nucleotides outside the gene matches: 11. This CDR3 contains 15 residues. The CDR3 DNA reads TGCAGCGTTGTACAAGGACAGGAGAGACCAGATACGCAGTATTTT. Translation gives CSVVQGQERPDTQYF.

The chain has TRBV9 and TRBJ2-1, with D possibly matching TRBD2 (6 bases). CDR1 and CDR2 (germline): SGDLS, YYNGEE. V lost 3 bases and J lost 8, with 12 bases in between. CDR3 size: 13 residues. The CDR3 DNA is TGTGCCAGCAGCGGATCAACGGGGGATGAGCAGTTCTTC. It translates to CASSGSTGDEQFF.

The gene calls are TRBV19 and TRBJ1-4; D gene uncertain. CDR1 is LNHDA and CDR2 is SQIVND in the germline V gene (reference sequence). V was clipped by 5 bases and J by 0 bases, with 10 bases between them. CDR3 size: 15 residues. CDR3 residues: CASSSESATNEKLFF. CDR3 coding DNA: TGTGCCAGTAGTTCCGAGTCCGCAACTAATGAAAAACTGTTTTTT.

The CDR3 loop is CSALRSPYGYTF. CDR3 bases: TGCAGCGCTCTACGGTCGCCGTATGGCTACACCTTC. The genes are TRBV29-1 and TRBJ1-2; D gene uncertain. Germline V lookup: CDR1 SQVTM, CDR2 ANQGSEA. There are 12 residues in the CDR3. Trimming stripped 7 bases from V and 5 bases from J, with 14 bases between.

Only a few counts were recorded for this clone. The J gene is TRBJ1-3, the V gene TRBV2, with no clear D. Germline CDR1 SNHLY, CDR2 FYNNEI. With 4 bases removed from V and 0 bases from J, the gap between germline ends came to 10 bases. The CDR3 is made up of 15 amino acids. CDR3 in amino acids: CASSVGSPSGNTIYF. The CDR3 DNA is TGTGCCAGCAGTGTGGGCAGCCCCTCTGGAAACACCATATATTTT.

The V gene is TRBV5-1, the J gene TRBJ2-1, with TRBD2 matching 7 bases. The CDR3 length is 16 residues. Trimming at V came to 0 bases and at J to 8 bases, leaving 11 bases not matched to a gene. The germline V gene encodes CDR1 SGHRS and CDR2 YFSETQ. The CDR3 region is CASSLAWGGRGDEQFF. The CDR3 bases are TGCGCCAGCAGCTTGGCCTGGGGCGGGAGAGGAGATGAGCAGTTCTTC.

The J gene is TRBJ2-7, the V gene TRBV7-3, with unresolved D. CDR3 length: 13 amino acids. CDR1 is SGHTA and CDR2 is FQGTGA in the germline V gene. The germline V and J ends were trimmed by 9 bases and 0 bases, with 12 bases remaining between them. In nucleotides, the CDR3 is TGTGCCAGTCGCTCCGCTAGCTCCTACGAGCAGTACTTC. Its protein product is CASRSASSYEQYF.

This clone showed up just once. The chain recombines TRBV6-5 with TRBJ1-1; no definite D call. The V end lost 5 bases, the J end lost 0 bases, and 10 bases lay between the germline ends. Germline-derived CDR1 and CDR2 are MNHEY and SVGAGI. The CDR3 is 14 residues long. CDR3 sequence (DNA): TGTGCCAGCAGTCGTTTAGTCATGAACACTGAAGCTTTCTTT. It encodes CASSRLVMNTEAFF.

The chain uses TRBV10-3 and TRBJ1-1; 9 bases line up with TRBD1. V lost 4 bases and J lost 3; bases outside the gene matches: 6. This CDR3 is 15 amino acids long. The germline V gene encodes CDR1 ENHRY and CDR2 SYGVKD. In DNA, the CDR3 is TGTGCCATCAGTGCCGGCACAGGGGGCGACACTGAAGCTTTCTTT. Translating it yields CAISAGTGGDTEAFF.

V is TRBV9 and J is TRBJ2-3; 10 bases fit TRBD2. Germline V gene data show CDR1 as SGDLS and CDR2 as YYNGEE. The CDR3 runs 15 residues. After removal of 4 bases from V and 1 base from J, the junction contained 3 bases not matched to a gene. CDR3 coding DNA: TGTGCCAGCAGCCCCGGACTAGCGGGCACAGATACGCAGTATTTT. It codes for CASSPGLAGTDTQYF.

V is TRBV19 and J is TRBJ1-5, with D maybe TRBD1 (5 bases). This CDR3 spans 14 amino acids. V lost 8 bases to trimming and J lost 6 bases, with 17 bases between them. Germline-derived CDR1 and CDR2 are LNHDA and SQIVND (reference sequence). The CDR3 DNA follows: TGTGCCAGTGTTCCTTTTCAGGGTGGTCAGCCCCAGCATTTT. This translates into CASVPFQGGQPQHF. Full variable domain (outside the CDR3, taken from reference TRBV19 and TRBJ1-5): DGGITQSPKYLFRKEGQNVTLSCEQNLNHDAMYWYRQDPGQGLRLIYYSQIVNDFQKGDIAEGYSVSREKKESFPLTVTSAQKNPTAFYLCASVPFQGGQPQHFGDGTRLSIL.

This clone was seen more than once but under ten times. The rearrangement uses TRBV11-1 and TRBJ1-1; 9 positions match TRBD1. V gave up 5 bases and J gave up 0 bases; unmatched junction bases: 7. This CDR3 comprises 16 residues. Looked up from germline, CDR1 is SGHAT and CDR2 is FQDESV (reference sequence). The CDR3 coding sequence is TGTGCCAGCAGCAAAGGACAGGGGATGATGAACACTGAAGCTTTCTTT. Amino acid sequence: CASSKGQGMMNTEAFF.

The J gene is TRBJ2-1, the V gene TRBV7-8; the D gene is possibly TRBD2 (6 bases). The CDR3 has 16 amino acids. CDR1 and CDR2 from the germline V gene are SGHVS and FQNEAQ. Trimming left V 5 bases short and J 7 bases short, with 21 bases between. This chain's CDR3 is CASSAERDSNLNEQFF. The CDR3 DNA sequence: TGTGCCAGCAGCGCAGAACGGGACTCAAACTTAAATGAGCAGTTCTTC. Combining the CDR3 with reference TRBV7-8 and TRBJ2-1 gives the whole variable domain GAGVSQSPRYKVAKRGQDVALRCDPISGHVSLFWYQQALGQGPEFLTYFQNEAQLDKSGLPSDRFFAERPEGSVSTLKIQRTQQEDSAVYLCASSAERDSNLNEQFFGPGTRLTVL.

This clone occurred once. The chain joins TRBV10-3 to TRBJ2-7, with 9 bases matching TRBD1. Trimming cost V 6 bases and J 7 bases; bases outside gene matches: 10. The CDR3 is made up of 14 amino acids. The germline gives CDR1 ENHRY, CDR2 SYGVKD. This chain's CDR3 is CAIRPFGQGLEQYF. In nucleotides, the CDR3 is TGTGCCATCAGACCTTTTGGACAGGGGTTAGAGCAGTACTTC.

There are a few counts of this clone. This chain connects TRBV19 to TRBJ1-1; D is undetermined. The CDR3 covers 14 residues. The V end was cut by 3 bases, the J end by 2 bases, with 10 bases between. In germline, CDR1 is LNHDA, CDR2 SQIVND (reference sequence). The CDR3 bases are TGTGCCAGTAGTATTGGCAGGTTCAACACTGAAGCTTTCTTT. Its translation: CASSIGRFNTEAFF.

This clone was counted a single time. The chain uses TRBV29-1 and TRBJ1-1; TRBD1 aligns across 10 bases. The junction had 13 bases not matched to a gene; V was cut back by 6 bases and J by 3 bases. Germline-derived CDR1 and CDR2 are SQVTM and ANQGSEA. CDR3 size: 16 residues. This CDR3 is CSVDPGQGPPYTEAFF. CDR3 nucleotides: TGCAGCGTGGATCCGGGACAGGGGCCGCCCTACACTGAAGCTTTCTTT.

The V gene is TRBV30, the J gene TRBJ2-5; 7 bases are a match to TRBD1. The CDR3 loop spans 14 amino acids. Germline CDR1 GTSNPN, CDR2 SVGIG (reference sequence). Losses at the gene ends were 2 bases for V and 4 bases for J; bases not matched to a gene: 7. The CDR3 region is CAWSRTGSGETQYF. CDR3 sequence (DNA): TGTGCCTGGAGTCGGACAGGCTCAGGAGAGACCCAGTACTTC.

V gene TRBV25-1 combines with J gene TRBJ1-2; the D is unclear. Germline CDR1 is MGHDK and CDR2 is SYGVNS. Trimming left V 4 bases short and J 3 bases short, with 9 bases between. This CDR3 has 13 residues. This CDR3 reads CASSVSEYYGYTF. The CDR3 bases are TGTGCCAGCAGTGTGTCAGAATACTATGGCTACACCTTC.

The chain couples TRBV6-6 to TRBJ1-1; maybe TRBD1 (6 bases). The germline CDR1 and CDR2 sequences are MNHNY and SVGAGI (reference sequence). V lost 6 bases and J 7 bases, leaving 21 bases between the germline ends. The CDR3 is 15 residues long. CDR3 sequence: CASSPLFQGRIEAFF. The CDR3 DNA follows: TGTGCCAGCAGCCCCTTATTCCAGGGGCGGATTGAAGCTTTCTTT.